Each of the 9 T cell receptor beta chains below was sequenced from the same sample in a study of shared clonotypes between healthy human individuals. Assay used: immunoSEQ multiplex PCR; TCRdb lists only in-frame clones, some missing. The data contain about 680,000 clones, around three quarters of them singletons. The sequenced material came from memory CD4+ T cells sorted from blood. Documented subset: CD45RA-negative fraction. The source is a woman aged 25 to 39 in good health.

V gene TRBV5-1 combines with J gene TRBJ2-2; maybe TRBD1 (6 bases). CDR1 is SGHRS and CDR2 is YFSETQ in the germline V gene. The V end was cut by 4 bases, the J end by 6 bases, with 16 bases between. The CDR3 is made up of 15 amino acids. The CDR3 DNA reads as TGCGCCAGCAGCGCTGGGACAAGACGGCCCGGGGAGCTGTTTTTT. Amino acids: CASSAGTRRPGELFF.

This clone was picked up a small number of times. The gene calls are TRBV5-1 and TRBJ2-7; TRBD1 aligns across 7 bases. V shed 3 bases, J shed 6 bases, and the junction held 9 bases outside the gene matches. Per germline, CDR1 SGHRS and CDR2 YFSETQ. This CDR3 spans 14 amino acids. CDR3: CASSSGTEGAEQYF. The CDR3, as DNA: TGCGCCAGCAGCTCCGGGACAGAAGGAGCCGAGCAGTACTTC.

This chain joins TRBV5-6 and TRBJ1-1, with a possible D match to TRBD1 (6 bases). Germline values: CDR1 SGHDT, CDR2 YYEEEE. This CDR3 spans 14 amino acids. With 2 bases removed from V and 5 bases from J, the gap between germline ends came to 13 bases. CDR3 region: CASSFGGAGTEAFF. Here the CDR3 DNA reads TGTGCCAGCAGCTTTGGGGGGGCCGGGACTGAAGCTTTCTTT.

The chain has TRBV5-1 and TRBJ2-7; 7 bases fit TRBD1. Per germline, CDR1 SGHRS and CDR2 YFSETQ. Trimming took 4 bases from V and 6 from J; bases not matched to a gene: 10. The CDR3 loop spans 14 amino acids. The CDR3 spells CASSETTGFREQYF. The CDR3 DNA is TGCGCCAGCAGCGAAACGACAGGGTTTCGCGAGCAGTACTTC.

The J gene is TRBJ2-7, the V gene TRBV14; D unresolved. CDR3 length: 14 residues. The V gene lost 0 bases and the J gene lost 7 bases, with 13 bases spanning the gap. CDR1 SGHDN and CDR2 FVKESK come from the germline V gene. The CDR3 loop reads CASSQDYSGSEQYF. CDR3 DNA sequence: TGTGCCAGCAGCCAAGATTATTCAGGCAGTGAGCAGTACTTC.

The chain links TRBV5-1 to TRBJ2-3; 12 positions match TRBD1. The CDR3 totals 17 residues. Germline CDR1 is SGHRS and CDR2 is YFSETQ. The trim removed 0 bases at V and 8 bases at J, leaving 10 bases unmatched. DNA for the CDR3: TGCGCCAGCAGCTTGGATCCCGGGACAGGGGGCAGCGCTACGCAGTATTTT. Its protein product is CASSLDPGTGGSATQYF.

The V and J genes are TRBV19 and TRBJ1-4, with unresolved D. Trimming pared 3 bases from V and 3 bases from J, leaving 8 bases between. This CDR3 region has 14 residues. Looked up from germline, CDR1 is LNHDA and CDR2 is SQIVND (reference sequence). The CDR3 protein is CASSIRKANEKLFF. The CDR3 DNA reads as TGTGCCAGTAGTATTCGAAAGGCTAATGAAAAACTGTTTTTT. Full variable domain (rest looked up from reference TRBV19 and TRBJ1-4): DGGITQSPKYLFRKEGQNVTLSCEQNLNHDAMYWYRQDPGQGLRLIYYSQIVNDFQKGDIAEGYSVSREKKESFPLTVTSAQKNPTAFYLCASSIRKANEKLFFGSGTQLSVL.

The V and J genes are TRBV29-1 and TRBJ2-1; 7 bases fit TRBD1. The germline gives CDR1 SQVTM, CDR2 ANQGSEA. This CDR3 contains 10 residues. V trimming: 3 bases; J trimming: 10 bases; junction bases outside the gene matches: 0. The CDR3 sequence: CSVDRGEQFF. The DNA for the CDR3 is TGCAGCGTTGACAGGGGGGAGCAGTTCTTC.

The chain is built from TRBV5-1 and TRBJ2-1; the match to TRBD2 covers 8 bases. V dropped 4 bases and J dropped 4; count of bases not matched to a gene: 10. Germline V gene lookup returns CDR1 SGHRS and CDR2 YFSETQ. The CDR3 totals 16 residues. The CDR3 DNA reads as TGCGCCAGCAGCCCCGACGCGGGAGGATCTTACAATGAGCAGTTCTTC. The encoded protein is CASSPDAGGSYNEQFF.